These 23 T cell receptor beta chains share one sample of origin, sequenced in a study of blood T cell repertoires in COVID-19. Some clones are missing from TCRdb's copy, which holds only in-frame ones; the method was immunoSEQ multiplex PCR. The sample comprises approximately 360,000 clones, 83% of which are singletons, and approximately 5.4% rests with the top ten. Material: PBMCs or T cells enriched from blood (not recorded which). These receptor sequences come from a woman aged 45-65 years who had recovered from COVID-19.

V is TRBV27 and J is TRBJ1-2; 7 bases align to TRBD1. Germline V gene sequence: CDR1 MNHEY, CDR2 SMNVEV (reference sequence). The CDR3 contains 15 residues. V lost 4 bases and J lost 1; bases outside the gene matches: 6. CDR3 sequence (DNA): TGTGCCAGCAGTTCGCCCGGACAGGTTAACTATGGCTACACCTTC. Translation: CASSSPGQVNYGYTF.

This rearrangement joins TRBV2 to TRBJ1-5; 9 bases agree with TRBD1. Looked up from germline, CDR1 is SNHLY and CDR2 is FYNNEI. The CDR3 runs to 15 residues. V lost 7 bases and J lost 6; bases outside the gene matches: 10. For the CDR3, the DNA is TGTGCCAGCAATCTGGGACAGGGAAACGGTCAGCCCCAGCATTTT. Its translation is CASNLGQGNGQPQHF.

The rearrangement joins TRBV19 to TRBJ1-2; the match to TRBD1 covers 8 bases. J was trimmed by 4 bases and V by 7 bases; bases with no gene match: 11. Per the germline V gene, CDR1 is LNHDA and CDR2 is SQIVND (reference sequence). CDR3 length: 15 amino acids. In DNA, the CDR3 is TGTGCCAGTAATCGCAGGGGGCGGTCGGGCTATGGCTACACCTTC. Residues: CASNRRGRSGYGYTF.

The rearrangement uses TRBV5-5 and TRBJ1-5; TRBD1 aligns across 9 bases. The CDR3 length is 16 residues. CDR1 is SGHKS, CDR2 YYEKEE, per germline (reference sequence). Trimming took 4 bases from V and 1 from J; bases not matched to a gene: 6. The CDR3 is CASSPGDRESNQPQHF. CDR3 DNA: TGTGCCAGCAGCCCCGGGGACAGGGAAAGCAATCAGCCCCAGCATTTT.

This chain uses TRBV7-9 with TRBJ1-5; TRBD1 might be the D (6 bases). Trimming took off 5 bases at V and 4 bases at J, with 12 bases between the two ends. This CDR3 has 14 residues. From germline, CDR1 is SEHNR and CDR2 FQNEAQ (reference sequence). The CDR3: CASSQGQINQPQHF. CDR3 nucleotides: TGTGCCAGCAGCCAAGGACAGATAAATCAGCCCCAGCATTTT.

This rearrangement joins TRBV19 to TRBJ2-3, with unresolved D. CDR3 length: 14 residues. Germline-derived CDR1 and CDR2 are LNHDA and SQIVND (reference sequence). V shed 0 bases and J shed 0 bases, with 4 bases lying between them. The CDR3 DNA reads as TGTGCCAGTAGTATAGATGGCAGCACAGATACGCAGTATTTT. Encoded protein: CASSIDGSTDTQYF.

The CDR3 region has the DNA TGTGCCAGCAACGGACAGGGGAGCAATCAGCCCCAGCATTTT. Translated: CASNGQGSNQPQHF. The rearrangement uses TRBV7-9 and TRBJ1-5, with TRBD1 matching 9 bases. The CDR3 has 14 residues. Germline CDR1 SEHNR, CDR2 FQNEAQ (reference sequence). Losses at the gene ends were 7 bases for V and 1 base for J; bases not matched to a gene: 2.

CDR3 DNA: TGTGCCAGCAGCCAAGGACCCCCAGGAGCGGGGGCGAACACCGGGGAGCTGTTTTTT. Amino acids: CASSQGPPGAGANTGELFF. J is TRBJ2-2 and V is TRBV3-1 (or the pseudogene TRBV3-2); TRBD2 matches at 8 bases. Germline V gene lookup returns CDR1 LGHDT and CDR2 YNNKEL (reference sequence). The CDR3 extends over 19 amino acids. The J segment lost 0 bases and the V segment lost 1 base, leaving 10 bases of the junction unmatched.

This clone showed up just once. The gene calls are TRBV2 and TRBJ1-5; D call uncertain. This CDR3 has 14 amino acids. Germline V gives CDR1 SNHLY, CDR2 FYNNEI. The V end lost 0 bases, the J end lost 5 bases, and 8 bases lay between the germline ends. CDR3 DNA sequence: TGTGCCAGCAGTGAAGCGCTTCGGGATCAGCCCCAGCATTTT. Protein product: CASSEALRDQPQHF.

This clone came up once. The chain carries TRBV11-2 and TRBJ1-5; TRBD1 is a possible D gene (5 bases). Germline V gives CDR1 SGHAT, CDR2 FQNNGV. Trimming cost V 2 bases and J 13 bases, with 15 bases left between them. The CDR3 sequence is 13 residues long. The CDR3 DNA reads as TGTGCCAGCAGCTTAATAGGGGCCTCCCAGCAGCATTTT. It codes for CASSLIGASQQHF.

This chain connects TRBV3-1 (or the pseudogene TRBV3-2) to TRBJ1-2; the match to TRBD1 covers 8 bases. After removal of 1 base from V and 7 bases from J, the junction contained 2 bases not matched to a gene. CDR1 is LGHDT, CDR2 YNNKEL, per germline (reference sequence). The CDR3 runs to 13 residues. The CDR3 nucleotides are TGTGCCAGCAGCCAAGGACAGGGGACTGGCTACACCTTC. This codes for CASSQGQGTGYTF.

V is TRBV4-2 and J is TRBJ2-7, with unresolved D. The CDR3 covers 13 residues. Trimming removed 0 bases from V and 4 bases from J, with 7 bases in between. Per the germline V gene, CDR1 is LGHNA and CDR2 is YNFKEQ. The CDR3 DNA follows: TGTGCCAGCAGCCAAGACCCGACATACGAGCAGTACTTC. It encodes CASSQDPTYEQYF.

The chain combines TRBV25-1 with TRBJ1-2; the D is unclear. From germline, CDR1 is MGHDK and CDR2 SYGVNS. This CDR3 has 13 residues. Trimming removed 8 bases from V and 8 bases from J, with 18 bases in between. CDR3 in DNA: TGTGCCAGCTCGCGGGAAACTTCGTTGGGCTACACCTTC. It specifies CASSRETSLGYTF.

Ten or more counts support this clone. This chain links TRBV4-1 with TRBJ2-5; D remains ambiguous. Trimming removed 4 bases at V and 3 bases at J, with 9 bases between. The germline CDR1 and CDR2 sequences are MGHRA and YSYEKL. The CDR3 extends over 13 amino acids. This chain's CDR3 is CASSPISKETQYF. CDR3 in DNA: TGCGCCAGCAGCCCTATAAGTAAAGAGACCCAGTACTTC.

The chain employs TRBV5-5 and TRBJ2-2; tentatively, D is TRBD2 (6 bases). Germline-derived CDR1 and CDR2 are SGHKS and YYEKEE (reference sequence). This CDR3 spans 15 amino acids. Deletions cut 2 bases from V and 2 bases from J, with 10 bases between. The CDR3 here is CASSFGGFNTGELFF. The CDR3 nucleotides are TGTGCCAGCAGCTTCGGGGGTTTCAACACCGGGGAGCTGTTTTTT.

The V call is TRBV6-5, the J call TRBJ1-4, with 10 bases matching TRBD1. CDR3 length: 15 amino acids. Germline V gene lookup returns CDR1 MNHEY and CDR2 SVGAGI. Unmatched junction bases numbered 8, after V lost 6 bases and J lost 7 bases. The CDR3 region has the DNA TGTGCCAGCAGCACCGGGGACAGGGGTATTGAAAAACTGTTTTTT. It yields the protein CASSTGDRGIEKLFF.

The chain links TRBV28 to TRBJ2-7; 10 bases are shared with TRBD1. The CDR3 is 16 amino acids. The germline CDR1 and CDR2 sequences are MDHEN and SYDVKM. After removal of 5 bases from V and 5 bases from J, the junction contained 12 bases not matched to a gene. The CDR3 DNA is TGTGCCAGCAGTCCCCCACAGACAGGGGGCTGGGACGAGCAGTACTTC. Amino acid sequence: CASSPPQTGGWDEQYF.

The chain uses TRBV6-5 and TRBJ2-1; 7 bases are shared with TRBD2. V lost 2 bases and J lost 6; bases outside the gene matches: 10. The germline V gene encodes CDR1 MNHEY and CDR2 SVGAGI. The CDR3 runs to 16 residues. The CDR3 DNA reads as TGTGCCAGCAGTTACCCCCCCGTAGCGGGTCCCAATGAGCAGTTCTTC. Protein sequence: CASSYPPVAGPNEQFF.

V and J are TRBV7-2 and TRBJ2-1; 9 bases map to TRBD2. The J segment lost 2 bases and the V segment lost 5 bases, leaving 1 base of the junction unmatched. This CDR3 comprises 14 residues. Germline-derived CDR1 and CDR2 are SGHTA and FQGNSA. CDR3 sequence: CASSGLAPYNEQFF. In nucleotides, the CDR3 is TGTGCCAGCAGCGGACTAGCGCCCTACAATGAGCAGTTCTTC.

This clone appeared a few times. V gene TRBV11-3 combines with J gene TRBJ1-2; 8 bases match TRBD1. V dropped 1 base and J dropped 8; count of bases not matched to a gene: 3. The CDR3 sequence is 13 residues long. Per the germline V gene, CDR1 is SGHNT and CDR2 is YENEEA. CDR3 sequence: CASSLGQGNGYTF. The CDR3 DNA reads TGTGCCAGCAGCTTAGGACAGGGGAACGGCTACACCTTC.

V is TRBV6-2 or TRBV6-3 and J is TRBJ1-2, with 8 bases identical to TRBD1. V lost 0 bases and J lost 14; bases outside the gene matches: 5. The CDR3 totals 12 residues. In germline, CDR1 is MNHEY, CDR2 SVGEGT. The CDR3 protein is CASSYSQGARTF. Here the CDR3 DNA reads TGTGCCAGCAGTTACTCGCAGGGGGCGAGGACCTTC.

CDR3 bases: TGCGCCAGCAGCCAAGACGGGTGGTATGAAAAACTGTTTTTT. Protein: CASSQDGWYEKLFF. This chain joins TRBV4-1 and TRBJ1-4; no firm D call. The germline V gene encodes CDR1 MGHRA and CDR2 YSYEKL. V was trimmed by 0 bases and J by 6 bases, leaving 8 bases between them. The CDR3 extends over 14 amino acids.

The rearrangement uses TRBV7-2 and TRBJ2-7, with D perhaps TRBD2 (6 bases). Germline assignment: CDR1 SGHTA and CDR2 FQGNSA. V dropped 0 bases and J dropped 2 bases, with 11 bases sitting between them. The CDR3 runs to 15 residues. CDR3 in amino acids: CASSLALAGTYEQYF. DNA for the CDR3: TGTGCCAGCAGCTTAGCGCTGGCGGGGACCTACGAGCAGTACTTC.